The source of this T cell receptor (beta chain) is a study of T-cell memory formation after mild COVID-19. Background on the study: TCR clustering was largely donor specific.

The CDR3 extends over 16 amino acids. V shed 3 bases and J shed 4 bases, with 16 bases lying between them. The germline V gene encodes CDR1 SGHAT and CDR2 FQNNGV. Regarding this clonotype: Its cognate antigen is unknown.

Whole-study results and caveats: Cross-reactive memory seemingly joined, as some responding clones were found in pre-infection memory. Shrinking CD4+ clones were chiefly CM and EM; CD8+ ones were chiefly EMRA.

TCRdb fed the 5' RACE reads into MiXCR, producing one record per CDR3 protein. The sample shows more than 300,000 distinct CDR3 sequences, 14% of them seen only once. This TCR came from a man between 18 and 35 years old who had mild COVID-19 (a few samples of this study predate the infection). Cell type and time point are not known. The rearrangement joins TRBV11-2 to TRBJ2-1; D is ambiguous. Material for sequencing was PBMCs or a T cell subset sorted from them (not recorded which). The CDR3 DNA reads TGTGCCAGCAGCTTCTCAGGCGCCCCCGATTACAATGAGCAGTTCTTC. It codes for CASSFSGAPDYNEQFF.